Below, 15 T cell receptor beta chains from the same sample are listed, as sequenced in a study of tumor-infiltrating lymphocytes in primary liver carcinoma (dated by TCRdb to the late 2010s). Total RNA and DNA were co-extracted without cell sorting from around 20-30 mg of bulk tissue using the AllPrep DNA/RNA mini kit. The sequencing machine was an Illumina HiSeq 2500. A constant-region primer and ProtoScript II reverse transcriptase were used to reverse-transcribe TCRbeta-specific cDNA from approximately 500 ng total RNA. Three nested multiplex PCR rounds, following a slightly modified ARM-PCR procedure, were used to build the TCRbeta libraries. Multiplex TRBV1-TRBV30 forward primers and a Cbeta reverse primer were used in the first two PCR rounds, each of which was run for roughly 9 cycles. The public sequencing data were trimmed at Q25 with fastp and processed into clonotypes with MiXCR by TCRdb, which kept only in-frame beta chains. CDR3 protein sequences are deduplicated, and each keeps its most common genes and DNA. The sample contains roughly 120,000 distinct CDR3 sequences, 64% of them found a single time. Together, the top ten hold 7.5% to 8.5% of the sample.

The material sequenced was liver tumor tissue from sampling region 3. The cell subset or site label, read with the paper, signifies: tumor region T3, left-lateral pole. These receptors were collected from an older woman with primary liver carcinoma and hepatitis B virus infection.

The chain joins TRBV28 to TRBJ2-1; D is undetermined. Germline loops: CDR1 MDHEN, CDR2 SYDVKM. V lost 7 bases, J lost 0 bases, and 7 bases lay in between. There are 13 residues in the CDR3. CDR3 residues: CASTLTSYNEQFF. The CDR3 nucleotides read TGTGCCAGCACCCTGACCTCCTACAATGAGCAGTTCTTC. Full variable domain (remainder filled in from reference TRBV28 and TRBJ2-1): DVKVTQSSRYLVKRTGEKVFLECVQDMDHENMFWYRQDPGLGLRLIYFSYDVKMKEKGDIPEGYSVSREKKERFSLILESASTNQTSMYLCASTLTSYNEQFFGPGTRLTVL.

This clonotype was found once. The chain is built from TRBV14 and TRBJ1-6; TRBD1 might be the D (5 bases). This CDR3 has 14 amino acids. From germline, CDR1 is SGHDN and CDR2 FVKESK. V gave up 10 bases and J gave up 9 bases, with 19 bases separating them. CDR3 in amino acids: CAISQVYQGSPLHF. The CDR3 DNA follows: TGTGCCATCAGTCAAGTCTACCAGGGTTCACCCCTCCACTTT. The variable domain in full, with the rest retrieved from reference TRBV14 and TRBJ1-6, is EAGVTQFPSHSVIEKGQTVTLRCDPISGHDNLYWYRRVMGKEIKFLLHFVKESKQDESGMPNNRFLAERTGGTYSTLKVQPAELEDSGVYFCAISQVYQGSPLHFGNGTRLTVT.

A remark on this clonotype: Compared with germline, one end of the junction differs, possibly owing to a read error. The rearrangement joins TRBV29-1 to TRBJ2-1; D not resolved. This CDR3 spans 14 amino acids. Germline V gene lookup returns CDR1 SQVTM and CDR2 ANQGSEA. CDR3 sequence: CSVESAGSGNVQSF. CDR3 bases: TGCAGCGTTGAATCGGCAGGATCCGGCAATGTGCAGTCCTTC.

This clonotype has a count of ten or more. The chain recombines TRBV29-1 with TRBJ1-5; D perhaps matches TRBD1 (6 bases). With 8 bases removed from V and 0 bases from J, the gap between germline ends came to 23 bases. CDR3 size: 17 residues. Per the germline V gene, CDR1 is SQVTM and CDR2 is ANQGSEA. CDR3 sequence reads: CSPRAHSQGLSNQPQHF. CDR3 nucleotides: TGCAGCCCCAGGGCGCACTCCCAGGGGCTTAGCAATCAGCCCCAGCATTTT. Full variable domain (outside the CDR3, taken from reference TRBV29-1 and TRBJ1-5): SAVISQKPSRDICQRGTSLTIQCQVDSQVTMMFWYRQQPGQSLTLIATANQGSEATYESGFVIDKFPISRPNLTFSTLTVSNMSPEDSSIYLCSPRAHSQGLSNQPQHFGDGTRLSIL.

This chain connects TRBV5-1 to TRBJ2-2; weak D call: TRBD2 (6 bases). Germline CDR1 is SGHRS and CDR2 is YFSETQ. The V gene lost 1 base and the J gene lost 9 bases, with 19 bases spanning the gap. The CDR3 is 16 residues long. CDR3 in DNA: TGCGCCAGCAGCTTGCGTATGGGGGGAGAGATCAGGGAGCTGTTTTTT. As protein: CASSLRMGGEIRELFF.

The rearrangement joins TRBV12-3 or TRBV12-4 to TRBJ2-3, with 13 bases matching TRBD2. The CDR3 runs 20 residues. After removal of 6 bases from V and 0 bases from J, the junction contained 15 bases not matched to a gene. The CDR3 is CASSPNNYGTSGTSTDTQYF. CDR3 bases: TGTGCCAGCAGCCCGAACAATTACGGGACTAGCGGGACTAGCACAGATACGCAGTATTTT.

About this clonotype itself: A much bigger clone sits one base away, suggesting this may be a read error. V and J are TRBV5-6 and TRBJ2-2; the D gene is possibly TRBD2 (5 bases). This CDR3 has 13 amino acids. Germline CDR1 and CDR2: SGHDT and YYEEEE. This CDR3 reads CASSLWGAGELLF. Here the CDR3 DNA reads TGTGCCAGCAGCTTGTGGGGAGCCGGGGAGCTGTTGTTT.

For this clonotype: The junction departs from germline at one end; a sequencing error may be responsible. CDR3 DNA sequence: TGCAGCGTTGTTTCCTCCATGAACACTGAAGCCTACTTT. It specifies CSVVSSMNTEAYF. The gene calls are TRBV29-1 and TRBJ1-1; unclear D gene. CDR1 SQVTM and CDR2 ANQGSEA come from the germline V gene. This CDR3 is 13 amino acids long. The complete variable domain, with remaining parts taken from reference TRBV29-1 and TRBJ1-1, reads SAVISQKPSRDICQRGTSLTIQCQVDSQVTMMFWYRQQPGQSLTLIATANQGSEATYESGFVIDKFPISRPNLTFSTLTVSNMSPEDSSIYLCSVVSSMNTEAYFGQGTRLTVV.

This clonotype was seen only once. The chain links TRBV6-1 to TRBJ2-1; D is possibly TRBD1 or TRBD2 (5 bases each). The length of the CDR3 is 17 residues. Per the germline V gene, CDR1 is MNHNS and CDR2 is SASEGT. Trimming pared 5 bases from V and 0 bases from J, leaving 17 bases between. As DNA, the CDR3 is TGTGCCAGCAGTAGGATCCTTTTTGGGACCTCCTACAATGAGCAGTTCTTC. The encoded protein is CASSRILFGTSYNEQFF.

The chain uses TRBV10-3 and TRBJ2-2; D possibly corresponds to TRBD1 (5 bases). This CDR3 region has 14 residues. V was cut by 10 bases and J by 3 bases, with 15 bases left in between. Germline V gene sequence: CDR1 ENHRY, CDR2 SYGVKD. Written as DNA, the CDR3 is TGTGCCACACTGAGACAGACTTACACCGGGGAGCTGTTTTTT. This gives the protein CATLRQTYTGELFF.

This clonotype has at least ten counts. The chain joins TRBV4-2 to TRBJ2-5; 8 positions match TRBD2. The ends lost 0 bases at V and 3 bases at J; junction bases unmatched: 3. The CDR3 sequence is 15 residues long. Germline CDR1 is LGHNA and CDR2 is YNFKEQ. In DNA, the CDR3 is TGTGCCAGCAGCCAAGAGGGAGCGGGAGAAGAGACCCAGTACTTC. Translation: CASSQEGAGEETQYF.

With respect to this clonotype: A much larger clone lies one base from this, so it may be a read error. This chain joins TRBV6-1 and TRBJ1-5; D is ambiguous. V was clipped by 7 bases and J by 6 bases, with 13 bases between them. Germline V gene lookup returns CDR1 MNHNS and CDR2 SASEGT. There are 13 residues in the CDR3. The CDR3 DNA sequence: TGTGCCAGCAACTGGCAGGCTGCTCAGCCCCAGCATTTT. This encodes CASNWQAAQPQHF.

As to this clonotype: Mismatch with germline at one junction end may stem from a read error. The V call is TRBV5-5, the J call TRBJ2-6, with 9 positions matching TRBD1. This CDR3 is built from 15 residues. Per the germline V gene, CDR1 is SGHKS and CDR2 is YYEKEE (reference sequence). The CDR3 DNA reads TGTGCCAGCAACATGACAGGGGGAAGGGCCAACTTCCTGACTTTC. Protein product: CASNMTGGRANFLTF.

Worth noting for this clonotype: The conserved closing phenylalanine or tryptophan is absent in this CDR3, likely reflecting a read error. The V gene is TRBV11-2, the J gene TRBJ2-2; D possibly corresponds to TRBD1 (5 bases). Germline CDR1 and CDR2: SGHAT and FQNNGV. This CDR3 contains 14 residues. Written as DNA, the CDR3 is TGTGCCAGCCAAGGACATACGAAGACCGGGGAGCTGTTTCTT. Its protein product is CASQGHTKTGELFL.

With regard to this clonotype: This could be a read error, since a much larger clone is one nucleotide away. The chain combines TRBV30 with TRBJ1-2, with D hard to call. CDR1 and CDR2 from the germline V gene are GTSNPN and SVGIG (reference sequence). The V end lost 2 bases, the J end lost 4 bases, and 14 bases lay between the germline ends. The CDR3 loop spans 14 amino acids. Here the CDR3 DNA reads TGTGCCTGGAGTCGAGCGGGAAGCTTCTATGGCTACACCTTC. Translation gives CAWSRAGSFYGYTF.